Included here is one TCR beta chain sequence, with context. This clone has just a few counts. The antigen it binds to is not known. No much larger clone exists at a distance of one base, and base qualities are not known. This entry comes from a study of cytomegalovirus exposure and HLA in healthy donors (dated by TCRdb to between 2016 and 2019). Looking at the study overall: An earlier analysis of some 600 of the donors reported approximately 280 Gb of sequence data and 117 million unique TCR beta sequences obtained from around 180 million T cells. An early release that covered some 630 HLA-typed donors contained approximately 300 gigabases of sequencing data and tens of millions of unique TCR sequences. The genetic ancestry cluster associated with self-reported Caucasian donors included around 76% of the 300 to 400 genotyped donors. The aim of the study was to test whether cataloging public T cell receptors could identify signatures of past pathogen exposure. The study used immunosequencing to profile the T cell repertoires of around 600 subjects and linked those repertoires to cytomegalovirus serostatus. Along with the 666-subject first cohort, a separate validation cohort of over a hundred different subjects was used. High-throughput TCR immunosequencing, statistical association of individual TCRs with disease status, and machine learning were combined to predict cytomegalovirus infection status. To study patterns of TCR occurrence, a later analysis re-analyzed previously published TCR beta repertoires from just over 650 donors and added high-resolution HLA genotyping. Rather than using new phenotypic data, the later analysis identified candidate immune exposures from TCR beta sequences and from how often those sequences occurred across donors. An earlier analysis of approximately 640 of the donors applied high-throughput TCR beta sequencing to assess whether each TCR beta V gene segment acted as functional or pseudogenic. Donor age, sex, ethnicity and CMV serostatus were compiled alongside the repertoire data. Genome-wide SNP genotypes for about 55% of the 666 donors were used in a later genetic analysis, which treated that subset as a discovery cohort. All discovery cohort repertoires had been generated using a single sequencing platform. Both class I and class II loci were covered by HLA typing, at four-digit resolution. The number of typed donors differed by locus: about 620-630 for A, B, C, DRB1 and DQB1; about 520 for DQA1; some 590 for DPA1; and some 430 for DPB1. A few DR-DQ haplotypes were treated as single units for association and clustering because of strong linkage in the cohort. Across some 400 genotyped donors of the cohort, an average of roughly 200,000 unique TCR beta nucleotide sequences per donor were sequenced, and about a sixth of those sequences were non-productive. Paper-wide results and their limitations: In a later genetic analysis, fewer N-insertions in productive TCRs were reported among donors in an Asian-associated ancestry cluster than the approximately 630-donor mean. A further reported finding was that TCR beta sequences accurately predicted the HLA-A and HLA-B alleles for most subjects in the first cohort. In a later genetic analysis, a missense DCLRE1C variant was associated with V-gene and J-gene trimming of TCR beta chains, and the association was replicated in an independent cohort. Across donors, most TCR sequences were observed very rarely, whereas some public TCRs were present in many individuals. Only TCR beta chains were sequenced in this cohort, and the absence of alpha or paired-chain data limited detectable features. Assigning TCR associations to individual alleles was difficult when HLA alleles, especially DR and DQ, strongly co-occurred. According to a later analysis, parvovirus B19, influenza, CMV and Epstein-Barr virus appeared linked to several top co-occurrence clusters. The classifier was reported to diagnose cytomegalovirus status with high specificity and sensitivity in both the original and validation cohorts. The study gave a list of 150 to 200 TCR beta chains associated with cytomegalovirus. Roughly uniform sequencing depth across donors was assumed in presence/absence analyses, although this assumption may not hold. The earlier analysis of approximately 560 of the donors excluded around 17 rarely observed V segments, including chromosome 9 orphons, because counts were too low. Three of the identified cytomegalovirus-associated TCR beta chains were confirmed in vitro to be specific for cytomegalovirus antigens. Some IMGT-functional V segments, including TRBV6-2 and TRBV6-3, could not be told apart with the 87-base-pair reads, so those segments were excluded. A later analysis found that most CMV-associated TCR beta chains appeared HLA-restricted, with HLA associations seemingly driven largely by CMV exposure. Because some donors lacked HLA typing at each locus, the association tests relied only on the typed subset. Broadly in line with IMGT annotations, most TCR beta V segments showed up in productive rearrangements about 87% or about 30% of the time in an earlier analysis of about 500 of the donors. Linkage disequilibrium might explain the correlated functional status among segregating V segments, but an unknown experimental factor could not be ruled out. Compared with equally common non-associated chains, HLA-associated TCR beta chains in a later analysis were more clonally expanded and had lower generation probabilities. A later analysis found that TCR association rates varied across HLA loci, with DRB1 alleles showing the most associated TCRs and HLA-C alleles the fewest. Specific HLA alleles were associated with over 15,000 TCR beta sequences at a false discovery rate of 0.05 in a later analysis. A group of highly shared sequence variants was considered likely to be a technical artifact of the sequencing pipeline. The authors suggested that the approach could potentially be generalized to other disease states and immunological phenotypes. The only immune exposure information available for the cohort was CMV serostatus.

The cohort comprised some 700 healthy bone marrow donors. At the time of sampling, every cohort member was nominally healthy, though immune exposures that went unrecorded were likely present. The donor was CMV seronegative and was included in the group of a few hundred seronegative cohort members. A peripheral blood sample was collected from each donor, and TCR beta sequencing was performed on peripheral blood mononuclear cells. Genomic DNA was extracted from the blood cell samples with the Qiagen DNeasy Blood Extraction Kit. Receptor libraries were prepared by the immunoSEQ multiplex PCR assay. For the multiplex PCR, a mixture combining 60 forward primers for TCR Vbeta segments and 13 reverse primers for TCR Jbeta segments was used. The CDR3 region of rearranged TCR beta genes was amplified from genomic DNA with a multiplex PCR assay. The amplified TCR beta libraries were sequenced on the Illumina HiSeq System as 87-base-pair reads. The study's own analysis went as follows. Across the roughly 640 repertoires, a later analysis counted 60 million to 90 million unique TCR beta chains, 8.5 million to 12 million of which were shared by at least two donors. Raw reads were error-corrected and collapsed into unique sequences with a nearest-neighbor algorithm that merged closely related sequences to remove PCR and sequencing errors. V, D and J gene segments were assigned by aligning CDR3 sequences to IMGT reference sequences. For a sequence to be retained, a match of at least six nucleotides to both a V gene segment and a J gene segment was required. Rearrangements were called productive when the CDR3 lacked stop codons and stayed in frame with V and J; all others were non-productive. CDR3 was defined according to IMGT convention as the region running from the second conserved V-encoded cysteine to the conserved J-encoded phenylalanine. The earlier analysis of 450 to 750 of the donors excluded any sequence lacking an unambiguous match to a single V gene segment. An earlier analysis of almost 600 of the donors classified V segments as functional when productive rearrangements were above 56.7% and as segregating when the standard deviation between donors was above 5%. A statistical classification framework was built to diagnose cytomegalovirus status from the catalog of TCR beta chain sequences. In a later analysis, V and J genes were assigned by comparing TCR nucleotide sequences against IMGT/GENE-DB human TR gene sequences. The TCRdist pipeline was used in a later analysis to assign CDR3 sequences and most-parsimonious VDJ recombination scenarios. In a later analysis, each TCR beta chain was defined by its CDR3 amino acid sequence together with its V-gene family, and reads without a unique V-gene family were excluded. As a way to deal with suspected cross-contamination and a sequencing artifact, a later analysis dropped approximately 590 nucleotide sequences that were highly shared and had low generation probability. For each public chain, a later analysis derived a clonal expansion index from normalized ranks of inferred template counts within each repertoire. A later analysis computed generation probabilities with a VDJ recombination model fitted to out-of-frame rearrangements, and checked the results against IGoR. In a later analysis, TCR-TCR, TCR-HLA and TCR-CMV co-occurrence was scored with hypergeometric tests, and a repertoire-size bias correction was applied to TCR pairs. A later analysis estimated false discovery rates by permuting HLA or CMV assignments 20 times. In a later analysis, co-occurring TCRs were grouped with DBSCAN, and TCRdist sequence similarity was added when clustering was performed within HLA-allele-positive subsets. For co-occurrence clustering, repertoires with fewer than 30,000 or more than 120,000 public chains were excluded, along with four or five repertoires with anomalous nucleotide sharing. TCRdb re-hosts the immuneACCESS table, in-frame sequences only. Its copies lack some clones; in the studies checked, an unresolved V gene accounts for under half of them, and the cause for the rest is not known. V and J calls and clone size are given by that table; D and trimming were obtained from the DNA. This sample is represented by about 150,000 clones; about 68% of them were singletons. The ten top clones hold under 2.5% of the sample.

For CDR1 and CDR2, the germline V gene lists MNHEY and SVGAGI. Counted from cysteine to phenylalanine, this CDR3 has 14 amino acids. Of the read, only the CDR3 DNA is kept; its 42 bases are in frame from base 1. V and J are trimmed by 4 bases and 8 bases, and the gene matches miss 6 bases of the junction. The sequence is built from TRBV6-5 and TRBJ1-4; TRBD1 fits 8 bases in the junction. The sequence was obtained from a man aged 25-40 years in good health and CMV-seronegative. The specimen was PBMCs. CDR3 reads: CASSSGQGGEKLFF. The bases are TGTGCCAGCAGTTCTGGACAGGGAGGAGAAAAACTGTTTTTT.